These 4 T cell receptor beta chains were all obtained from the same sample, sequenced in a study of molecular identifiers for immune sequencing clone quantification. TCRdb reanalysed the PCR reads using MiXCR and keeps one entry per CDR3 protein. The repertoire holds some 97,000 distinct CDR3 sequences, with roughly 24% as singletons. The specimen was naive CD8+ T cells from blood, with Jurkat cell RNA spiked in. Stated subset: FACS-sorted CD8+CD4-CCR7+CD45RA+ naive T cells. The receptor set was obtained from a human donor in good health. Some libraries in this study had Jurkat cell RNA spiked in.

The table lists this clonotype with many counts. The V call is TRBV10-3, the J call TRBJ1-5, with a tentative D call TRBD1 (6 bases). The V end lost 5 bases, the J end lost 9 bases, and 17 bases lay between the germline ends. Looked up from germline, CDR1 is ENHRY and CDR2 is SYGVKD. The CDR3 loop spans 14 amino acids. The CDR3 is CAISMGGSEGPQHF. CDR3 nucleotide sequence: TGTGCCATCAGTATGGGGGGCTCAGAAGGGCCCCAGCATTTT.

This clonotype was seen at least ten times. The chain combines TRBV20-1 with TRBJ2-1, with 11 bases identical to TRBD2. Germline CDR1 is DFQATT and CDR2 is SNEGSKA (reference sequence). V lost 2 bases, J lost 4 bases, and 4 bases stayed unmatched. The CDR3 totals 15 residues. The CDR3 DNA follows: TGCAGTGCTAGAACTAGCGGGAGTCGATACAATGAGCAGTTCTTC. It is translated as CSARTSGSRYNEQFF.

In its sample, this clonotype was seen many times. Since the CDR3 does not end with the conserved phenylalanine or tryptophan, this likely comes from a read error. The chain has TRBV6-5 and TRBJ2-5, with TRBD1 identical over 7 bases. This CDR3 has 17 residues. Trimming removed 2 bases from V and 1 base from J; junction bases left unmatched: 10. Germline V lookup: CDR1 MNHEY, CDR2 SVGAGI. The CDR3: CASSYEKSGGVQETQYS. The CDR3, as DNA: TGTGCCAGCAGTTACGAAAAGTCAGGGGGTGTCCAAGAGACCCAGTACTCC.

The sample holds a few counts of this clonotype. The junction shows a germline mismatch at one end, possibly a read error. CDR3 residues: CAWSVDGYGCTF. The CDR3 DNA follows: TGTGCCTGGAGTGTAGACGGCTATGGCTGCACCTTC. The chain employs TRBV30 and TRBJ1-2; D is unresolved. CDR3 length: 12 amino acids. Germline loops: CDR1 GTSNPN, CDR2 SVGIG (reference sequence).